This TCR beta chain was found in a study of T cells in Graves' hyperthyroidism and ophthalmopathy. Broader study findings: Model-based prediction identified ophthalmopathy a median roughly 5.9 months prior to its onset. Most clonotypes that expanded in the thyroid above 0.001 also showed up in blood.

RNA transcripts were the template for amplifying TCR beta CDR3 regions. HTBI primers were employed in a first-round RT-PCR of the TCR CDR3. TCRdb passed the multiplex PCR reads through MiXCR, listing each CDR3 protein once. The sample lists around 500,000 distinct CDR3 sequences; about 16% were seen once. Comment on this clonotype: The antigen is unknown.

This sample holds PBMCs from 10 ml fresh peripheral blood. The CDR3 has 16 residues. Germline V lookup: CDR1 LGHNA, CDR2 YSLEER. Trimming cost V 0 bases and J 6 bases, with 18 bases left between them. The source is a woman in her twenties or thirties with Graves' ophthalmopathy. Sequencing was done on a sample of blood. The V call is TRBV4-3, the J call TRBJ2-7; no definite D call. For the CDR3, the DNA is TGCGCCAGCAGCCAAGATCGAGCGAAGCGAGCCGGCGAGCAGTACTTC. Translating it yields CASSQDRAKRAGEQYF.